The 9 T cell receptor beta chains in this list originate from one sample, sequenced in a study of CD8 T cells in Susac syndrome. Random hexamers were used to reverse transcribe about 0.5 to 1 ug of RNA. TCRdb used MiXCR to reprocess the immunoSEQ multiplex PCR reads, holding one entry per CDR3 protein. The data hold about 150,000 distinct CDR3 sequences, with 85% to 95% observed a single time. The sample consisted of CD4+ T cells from PBMCs. The receptors originated from a human donor with Susac syndrome.

CDR3 nucleotide sequence: TGCAGTGCTAGGGATTCTCCTAGCCTCCCCCAGTACTTC. It is translated as CSARDSPSLPQYF. The chain carries TRBV20-1 and TRBJ2-5; D perhaps matches TRBD2 (5 bases). This CDR3 has 13 residues. V lost 3 bases to trimming and J lost 9 bases, with 17 bases between them. Germline V gene lookup returns CDR1 DFQATT and CDR2 SNEGSKA (reference sequence).

The gene calls are TRBV5-5 and TRBJ2-1; D remains unclear. Trimming cost V 1 base and J 4 bases, with 15 bases left between them. The CDR3 extends over 16 amino acids. Germline assignment: CDR1 SGHKS and CDR2 YYEKEE (reference sequence). CDR3 DNA: TGTGCCAGCAGCTTGTCGATAAGTGTAGGATACAATGAGCAGTTCTTC. Translation gives CASSLSISVGYNEQFF.

The chain joins TRBV3-1 to TRBJ2-7; D unresolved. CDR3 length: 13 amino acids. Trimming shortened V by 0 bases and J by 4 bases, and 7 bases separated the two germline ends. CDR1 and CDR2 (germline): LGHDT, YNNKEL (reference sequence). The CDR3 DNA reads as TGTGCCAGCAGCCAAGATCGGGCATACGAGCAGTACTTC. Translation: CASSQDRAYEQYF.

The J gene is TRBJ1-5, the V gene TRBV20-1; possibly TRBD1 for D (6 bases). The germline V gene has CDR1 DFQATT and CDR2 SNEGSKA (reference sequence). The CDR3 is 13 amino acids. The germline V and J ends were trimmed by 2 bases and 4 bases, with 9 bases remaining between them. The CDR3 nucleotides are TGCAGTGCTAGACACAGGGTAAATCAGCCCCAGCATTTT. Its translation is CSARHRVNQPQHF.

V and J are TRBV11-2 and TRBJ2-1; 7 bases are shared with TRBD1. The V gene's germline CDR1 is SGHAT and CDR2 FQNNGV. CDR3 length: 15 amino acids. The J segment lost 2 bases and the V segment lost 0 bases, leaving 1 base of the junction unmatched. For the CDR3, the DNA is TGTGCCAGCAGCTTAGACAGGGGGACCTACAATGAGCAGTTCTTC. Its translation: CASSLDRGTYNEQFF.

V and J are TRBV19 and TRBJ1-6; TRBD1 agrees at 10 bases. The V gene's germline CDR1 is LNHDA and CDR2 SQIVND (reference sequence). The CDR3 length is 15 residues. Unmatched junction bases numbered 3, after V lost 6 bases and J lost 4 bases. The CDR3 region has the DNA TGTGCCAGTAGCCCGGGACAGGGGTATAATTCACCCCTCCACTTT. Residues: CASSPGQGYNSPLHF. Based on the CDR3 plus reference TRBV19 and TRBJ1-6, the full variable domain is DGGITQSPKYLFRKEGQNVTLSCEQNLNHDAMYWYRQDPGQGLRLIYYSQIVNDFQKGDIAEGYSVSREKKESFPLTVTSAQKNPTAFYLCASSPGQGYNSPLHFGNGTRLTVT.

As DNA, the CDR3 is TGTGCCAGCAGCTTGGATGTCCGGGACTACGAGCAGTACTTC. Its protein product is CASSLDVRDYEQYF. The rearrangement joins TRBV5-4 to TRBJ2-7, with D possibly TRBD2 on 5 matching bases. The V gene lost 0 bases and the J gene lost 3 bases, with 10 bases spanning the gap. The CDR3 is 14 amino acids. The germline CDR1 and CDR2 sequences are SGHNT and YYREEE (reference sequence). The entire variable domain, with the rest obtained from reference TRBV5-4 and TRBJ2-7, is as follows: ETGVTQSPTHLIKTRGQQVTLRCSSQSGHNTVSWYQQALGQGPQFIFQYYREEENGRGNFPPRFSGLQFPNYSSELNVNALELDDSALYLCASSLDVRDYEQYFGPGTRLTVT.

The chain carries TRBV20-1 and TRBJ1-1; TRBD1 might be the D (6 bases). V was clipped by 2 bases and J by 4 bases, with 20 bases between them. CDR3 length: 16 amino acids. From germline, CDR1 is DFQATT and CDR2 SNEGSKA (reference sequence). CDR3 residues: CSARSGRSSRGTEAFF. The DNA for the CDR3 is TGCAGTGCTAGATCTGGGCGTAGTAGCAGGGGCACTGAAGCTTTCTTT.

This chain links TRBV29-1 with TRBJ2-7; the D gene could be TRBD1 or TRBD2 (5 bases each). Between the trimmed V and J ends, which lost 4 bases and 2 bases, there was a span of 15 bases. Germline values: CDR1 SQVTM, CDR2 ANQGSEA. The CDR3 consists of 14 residues. The CDR3 loop is CSVGGTRDAYEQYF. DNA of the CDR3: TGCAGCGTTGGGGGGACCCGGGACGCCTACGAGCAGTACTTC.